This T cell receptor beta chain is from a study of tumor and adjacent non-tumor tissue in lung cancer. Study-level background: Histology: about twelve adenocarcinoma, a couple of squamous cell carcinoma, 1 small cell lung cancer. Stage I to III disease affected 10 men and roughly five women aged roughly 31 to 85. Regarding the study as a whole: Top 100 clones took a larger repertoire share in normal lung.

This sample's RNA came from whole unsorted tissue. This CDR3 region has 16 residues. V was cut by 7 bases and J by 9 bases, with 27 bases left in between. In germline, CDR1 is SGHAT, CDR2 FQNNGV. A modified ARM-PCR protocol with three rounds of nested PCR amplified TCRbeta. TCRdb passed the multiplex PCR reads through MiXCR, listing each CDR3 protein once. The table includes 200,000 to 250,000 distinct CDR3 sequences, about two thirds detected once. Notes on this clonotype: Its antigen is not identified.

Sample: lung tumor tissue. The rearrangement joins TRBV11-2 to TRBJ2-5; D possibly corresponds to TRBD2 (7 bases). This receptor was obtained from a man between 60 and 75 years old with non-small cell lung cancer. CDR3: CASNSTMGGPKEPQYF. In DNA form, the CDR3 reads TGTGCCAGCAATTCCACAATGGGGGGGCCAAAGGAGCCCCAGTACTTC.